At least ten counts were recorded for the clone carrying this T cell receptor (beta chain). Its cognate antigen is unknown. The record originates from a study of Graves' ophthalmopathy and Graves' hyperthyroidism. Study-level results: Most clonotypes expanded in thyroid above 0.001 frequency were present in blood too.

Investigators amplified TCR beta CDR3 regions from RNA transcripts. Amplification began with first-round RT-PCR using HTBI primers, then second-round multiplex PCR was performed. TCRdb re-called the multiplex PCR reads through MiXCR, storing one row per CDR3 protein. The table includes a few hundred thousand distinct CDR3 sequences, about 16% detected once. Stable hyperthyroidism meant no progression to ophthalmopathy within 18 months of follow-up. Ineligible for inclusion were patients with other autoimmune diseases, uncontrolled infections, pregnancy or lactation. Someone took the PBMCs out of about 9.7 ml of fresh peripheral blood. Germline V gene data show CDR1 as MGHRA and CDR2 as YSYEKL. CDR3 length: 15 residues. V lost 0 bases to trimming and J lost 8 bases, with 14 bases between them.

Material for sequencing was peripheral blood. The chain recombines TRBV4-1 with TRBJ1-5; D is ambiguous. This TCR was recovered from a woman between 18 and 29 years old with stable Graves' hyperthyroidism. CDR3 protein: CASSQDDEEYKPQHF. Here the CDR3 DNA reads TGCGCCAGCAGCCAAGATGACGAGGAGTACAAGCCCCAGCATTTT.